The 27 T cell receptor beta chains presented below share a single source sample, sequenced in a study of T cells in Graves' hyperthyroidism and ophthalmopathy. Amplified regions were TCR beta CDR3 sequences from RNA transcripts. Researchers ran a first-round RT-PCR on the TCR CDR3 using the HTBI primer set. TCRdb re-called the multiplex PCR reads with MiXCR, one entry per CDR3 protein. The table lists a few hundred thousand distinct CDR3 sequences, just over 45% of them singletons. The sample was peripheral blood or thyroid tissue (not recorded which). These receptors all come from a young woman with Graves' hyperthyroidism.

A remark on this clonotype: A much larger clone is a single base away; this may be a read error. The chain has TRBV6-5 and TRBJ1-2, with 10 bases matching TRBD1. CDR3 size: 15 residues. With V trimmed by 4 bases and J by 4 bases, 6 bases remained unmatched. Germline CDR1 reads MNHEY; CDR2 reads SVGAGI. The CDR3 here is CASSFARDRGYGYTF. In DNA form, the CDR3 reads TGTGCCAGCAGTTTCGCTCGGGACAGGGGCTATGGCTACACCTTC.

The chain joins TRBV7-9 to TRBJ1-3, with D maybe TRBD1 (5 bases). Germline CDR1 SEHNR, CDR2 FQNEAQ (reference sequence). The CDR3 runs 15 residues. Trimming shortened V by 2 bases and J by 0 bases, and 8 bases separated the two germline ends. The CDR3 region is CASSLSGTSGNTIYF. As DNA, the CDR3 is TGTGCCAGCAGCTTATCAGGGACCTCTGGAAACACCATATATTTT.

This clonotype was seen repeatedly, ten times or more. This sequence joins TRBV12-5 and TRBJ1-1; a possible D gene is TRBD1 (5 bases). This CDR3 has 13 amino acids. Germline CDR1 reads LGHNT; CDR2 reads FRNRAP. DNA for the CDR3: TGTGCGTCGGGACGAATGAGGGACACTGAAGCTTTCTTT. It translates to CASGRMRDTEAFF.

This clonotype was observed at least ten times. CDR3 sequence reads: CATRPDLAGAPYF. CDR3 DNA sequence: TGTGCCACCCGCCCTGACCTAGCGGGAGCTCCGTATTTT. The chain joins TRBV15 to TRBJ2-3, with TRBD2 matching 10 bases. CDR1 is LNHNV and CDR2 is YYDKDF in the germline V gene (reference sequence). The J segment lost 14 bases and the V segment lost 8 bases, leaving 13 bases of the junction unmatched. The CDR3 covers 13 residues. Complete variable domain (other parts from reference TRBV15 and TRBJ2-3): DAMVIQNPRYQVTQFGKPVTLSCSQTLNHNVMYWYQQKSSQAPKLLFHYYDKDFNNEADTPDNFQSRRPNTSFCFLDIRSPGLGDTAMYLCATRPDLAGAPYFGPGTRLTVL.

The V gene is TRBV7-9, the J gene TRBJ1-1, with TRBD1 identical over 7 bases. CDR3 size: 13 residues. CDR1 is SEHNR, CDR2 FQNEAQ, per germline (reference sequence). The junction had 6 bases not matched to a gene; V was cut back by 5 bases and J by 6 bases. CDR3 residues: CASSQGGAAEAFF. The CDR3 DNA is TGTGCCAGCAGCCAGGGGGGGGCCGCTGAAGCTTTCTTT.

The chain employs TRBV6-2 or TRBV6-3 and TRBJ1-5; D remains unclear. Per germline, CDR1 MNHEY and CDR2 SVGEGT. The CDR3 runs to 16 residues. The V end was cut by 2 bases, the J end by 7 bases, with 18 bases between. The CDR3 sequence: CASSYEREVDEQPQHF. The CDR3 region has the DNA TGTGCCAGCAGTTACGAGCGGGAGGTGGACGAGCAGCCCCAGCATTTT.

Details on this clonotype: A read error is possible here, since a much larger clone lies one base away. V gene TRBV7-3 combines with J gene TRBJ2-7; TRBD1 agrees at 9 bases. This CDR3 is 16 amino acids long. Germline CDR1 SGHTA, CDR2 FQGTGA. Here the CDR3 reads CASSQWGTGRSYEQYF. CDR3 nucleotides: TGCGCCAGCAGCCAGTGGGGGACAGGGAGATCCTACGAGCAGTACTTC.

With regard to this clonotype: Its ends do not fully match the called genes, so a read error is possible. The J gene is TRBJ1-2, the V gene TRBV6-4, with TRBD1 as a possible D gene (6 bases). There are 14 residues in the CDR3. Germline values: CDR1 MRHNA, CDR2 SNTAGT. Here the CDR3 DNA reads TGTGCCAGCAGTGAAAGCACCGGGGGCCGCGGCTACACCTTT. Its protein product is CASSESTGGRGYTF.

The V call is TRBV7-6, the J call TRBJ1-5, with D unclear. The V and J ends lost 3 bases and 4 bases respectively, with 13 bases between them. The germline V gene encodes CDR1 SGHVS and CDR2 FNYEAQ. This CDR3 spans 15 amino acids. CDR3 DNA: TGTGCCAGCAGCTTCGCCTCCGGCTCAAATCAGCCCCAGCATTTT. It specifies CASSFASGSNQPQHF.

This clonotype was seen only a few times. This chain links TRBV10-3 with TRBJ2-3, with D maybe TRBD2 (5 bases). CDR1 is ENHRY and CDR2 is SYGVKD in the germline V gene. This CDR3 comprises 14 residues. V was clipped by 0 bases and J by 1 base, with 5 bases between them. The CDR3 sequence: CAISESRGTDTQYF. The CDR3 DNA reads TGTGCCATCAGTGAGTCGAGGGGCACAGATACGCAGTATTTT.

This clonotype was seen at least ten times. The V and J genes are TRBV20-1 and TRBJ1-4; D is unresolved. Germline lookup yields CDR1 DFQATT and CDR2 SNEGSKA (reference sequence). Deletions cut 6 bases from V and 2 bases from J, with 10 bases between. This CDR3 region has 13 residues. In DNA, the CDR3 is TGCAGTGCACGCGGGCGGACTAATGAAAAACTGTTTTTT. Amino acid sequence: CSARGRTNEKLFF.

V and J are TRBV2 and TRBJ2-3, with D unclear. V gave up 2 bases and J gave up 3 bases, with 9 bases separating them. CDR1 SNHLY and CDR2 FYNNEI come from the germline V gene. The CDR3 covers 14 residues. The CDR3: CASSELEMTDTQYF. The CDR3 DNA follows: TGTGCCAGCAGTGAATTGGAGATGACAGATACGCAGTATTTT. Full variable domain (missing parts from reference TRBV2 and TRBJ2-3): EPEVTQTPSHQVTQMGQEVILRCVPISNHLYFYWYRQILGQKVEFLVSFYNNEISEKSEIFDDQFSVERPDGSNFTLKIRSTKLEDSAMYFCASSELEMTDTQYFGPGTRLTVL.

V and J are TRBV7-9 and TRBJ2-7, with 12 bases that match TRBD2. Trimming at V came to 4 bases and at J to 3 bases, leaving 10 bases not matched to a gene. This CDR3 is 17 amino acids long. Germline V gene lookup returns CDR1 SEHNR and CDR2 FQNEAQ (reference sequence). The DNA of the CDR3 is TGTGCCAGCAGCTGTACCGGGACTAGCGGGTTCGGCTACGAGCAGTACTTC. Amino acid sequence: CASSCTGTSGFGYEQYF.

Comments on this clonotype: At one boundary the junction diverges from the germline segment, which might be a read error. The J gene is TRBJ2-7, the V gene TRBV2; 12 nucleotides line up with TRBD2. Gene TRBJ2-1 matches the end of the DNA better, so the J call may be wrong. CDR3 size: 15 residues. Looked up from germline, CDR1 is SNHLY and CDR2 is FYNNEI. In DNA, the CDR3 is TGTGCCAGCAAAGTCCGGACTAGCGGGAACAATGGGCAGTTCTTC. Protein product: CASKVRTSGNNGQFF.

The rearrangement joins TRBV19 to TRBJ2-5; the match to TRBD2 covers 7 bases. Germline values: CDR1 LNHDA, CDR2 SQIVND (reference sequence). V lost 3 bases to trimming and J lost 4 bases; unmatched junction nucleotides: 5. This CDR3 spans 14 amino acids. The CDR3 protein is CASSISSGTETQYF. The CDR3 nucleotides read TGTGCCAGTAGTATCTCTAGCGGCACAGAGACCCAGTACTTC.

As for this clonotype: Being one base from a much bigger clone, this may be a read error. The rearrangement links TRBV20-1 to TRBJ1-5; perhaps TRBD1 as D (5 bases). The V end was cut by 3 bases, the J end by 0 bases, with 12 bases between. Germline V gene data show CDR1 as DFQATT and CDR2 as SNEGSKA (reference sequence). The CDR3 loop spans 15 amino acids. Here the CDR3 DNA reads TGCAGTGCTAGCATCGGGACCCTTAGCAATCAGCCCCAGCATTTT. Translated, it gives CSASIGTLSNQPQHF.

The chain carries TRBV24-1 and TRBJ2-3; TRBD2 matches at 8 bases. The CDR3 spans 17 residues. V shed 3 bases, J shed 0 bases, and the junction held 7 bases outside the gene matches. The V gene's germline CDR1 is KGHDR and CDR2 SFDVKD. CDR3 in DNA: TGTGCCACCAGTGATGGTAACGGGAGGGATAGCACAGATACGCAGTATTTT. Its translation is CATSDGNGRDSTDTQYF.

In its sample, this clonotype was seen many times. The chain has TRBV3-1 and TRBJ2-5; D remains ambiguous. The CDR3 covers 14 residues. The V gene lost 4 bases and the J gene lost 4 bases, with 13 bases spanning the gap. Germline values: CDR1 LGHDT, CDR2 YNNKEL (reference sequence). This chain's CDR3 is CASSPDGRRETQYF. The DNA of the CDR3 is TGTGCCAGCAGCCCCGATGGGCGGCGAGAGACCCAGTACTTC.

The sample holds many counts of this clonotype. V and J are TRBV20-1 and TRBJ1-3; D remains ambiguous. The CDR3 loop spans 14 amino acids. From germline, CDR1 is DFQATT and CDR2 SNEGSKA (reference sequence). Trimming shortened V by 5 bases and J by 0 bases, and 11 bases separated the two germline ends. CDR3 amino acids: CSALDLFSGNTIYF. The CDR3 coding sequence is TGCAGTGCTTTGGATCTATTCTCTGGAAACACCATATATTTT.

V and J are TRBV29-1 and TRBJ2-1; 12 bases align to TRBD2. The CDR3 consists of 14 residues. Trimming at V came to 4 bases and at J to 8 bases, leaving 6 bases not matched to a gene. CDR1 SQVTM and CDR2 ANQGSEA come from the germline V gene. The CDR3 here is CSVVGTSGRYEQFF. For the CDR3, the DNA is TGCAGCGTTGTGGGAACTAGCGGGAGGTATGAGCAGTTCTTC.

This chain connects TRBV4-1 to TRBJ2-2; 7 positions match TRBD1. Trimming at V came to 0 bases and at J to 4 bases, leaving 5 bases not matched to a gene. CDR3 length: 16 amino acids. Per germline, CDR1 MGHRA and CDR2 YSYEKL. The CDR3 nucleotides are TGCGCCAGCAGCCAAGATCTGAGGGGGCGCACCGGGGAGCTGTTTTTT. As protein: CASSQDLRGRTGELFF.

This clonotype was seen ten or more times. The genes are TRBV7-3 and TRBJ2-3, with 8 bases lining up with TRBD2. Germline V CDR1 and CDR2: SGHTA, FQGTGA. The V segment lost 4 bases and the J segment 0 bases; nucleotides outside the gene matches: 0. The CDR3 length is 14 residues. The CDR3: CASSWTSSTDTQYF. CDR3 in DNA: TGTGCCAGCAGCTGGACTAGCAGCACAGATACGCAGTATTTT.

This clonotype was detected a few times. This sequence joins TRBV20-1 and TRBJ2-3, with 12 nucleotides matching TRBD2. From germline, CDR1 is DFQATT and CDR2 SNEGSKA (reference sequence). V lost 5 bases to trimming and J lost 1 base; unmatched junction nucleotides: 7. This CDR3 region has 16 residues. CDR3 in amino acids: CSAASGGAFGTDTQYF. The CDR3 nucleotides are TGCAGTGCTGCTAGCGGGGGGGCCTTTGGCACAGATACGCAGTATTTT.

Note on this clonotype: A much larger clone lies one base from this, so it may be a read error. CDR3 coding DNA: TGTGCCAGCAGATCCCCCTTGGGCACTGAAACTTTCTTT. Protein product: CASRSPLGTETFF. This chain connects TRBV6-1 to TRBJ1-1; D is uncertain. Germline V gene sequence: CDR1 MNHNS, CDR2 SASEGT. The CDR3 runs 13 residues.

This clonotype was observed at least ten times. This chain links TRBV20-1 with TRBJ2-5, with 7 bases matching TRBD2. There are 14 residues in the CDR3. Germline lookup yields CDR1 DFQATT and CDR2 SNEGSKA (reference sequence). Germline trimming cut 0 bases from V and 5 bases from J; bases unmatched to any gene: 6. The chain's CDR3 is CSARDPGGWETQYF. The CDR3 region has the DNA TGCAGTGCTAGAGATCCGGGGGGATGGGAGACCCAGTACTTC.

Notes on this clonotype: A much larger clone sits a single nucleotide away, making a read error possible. The chain is built from TRBV5-1 and TRBJ2-7; D is unclear. CDR3 length: 12 amino acids. The V end lost 3 bases, the J end lost 6 bases, and 10 bases lay between the germline ends. Germline V lookup: CDR1 SGHRS, CDR2 YFSETQ. The CDR3, as DNA: TGCGCCAGCAGCTCGGAAGGGCCCGAGCAGTACTTC. This codes for CASSSEGPEQYF.

This clonotype was observed many times. This sequence joins TRBV6-5 and TRBJ1-1, with 8 bases lining up with TRBD1. After removal of 5 bases from V and 0 bases from J, the junction contained 8 bases not matched to a gene. CDR1 and CDR2 (germline): MNHEY, SVGAGI. The CDR3 has 16 residues. CDR3 amino acids: CASSPTTGQVNTEAFF. CDR3 coding DNA: TGTGCCAGCAGTCCTACTACGGGACAGGTGAACACTGAAGCTTTCTTT.